These 10 T cell receptor beta chains originate from one sample sequenced in a study of blood T cell repertoires in COVID-19. Using immunoSEQ multiplex PCR, the repertoire was profiled, and TCRdb retains in-frame clones only, with some absent. The profile shows over 85,000 clones, 75% to 85% of them singletons. The specimen was peripheral blood. The receptors were gathered from a man between 65 and 80 years old with acute or convalescent COVID-19.

CDR3 in DNA: TGCGCCAGCAGCTTGGTGCTAGCGGGGGGGGAGACCCAGTACTTC. Residues: CASSLVLAGGETQYF. The chain joins TRBV5-1 to TRBJ2-5; 12 bases match TRBD2. V was clipped by 0 bases and J by 5 bases; unmatched bases: 2. Germline values: CDR1 SGHRS, CDR2 YFSETQ. The length of the CDR3 is 15 residues. The full variable domain, rest sourced from reference TRBV5-1 and TRBJ2-5, is KAGVTQTPRYLIKTRGQQVTLSCSPISGHRSVSWYQQTPGQGLQFLFEYFSETQRNKGNFPGRFSGRQFSNSRSEMNVSTLELGDSALYLCASSLVLAGGETQYFGPGTRLLVL.

This rearrangement joins TRBV28 to TRBJ2-5; D is ambiguous. This CDR3 is 15 amino acids long. Trimming stripped 5 bases from V and 5 bases from J, with 18 bases between. Germline CDR1 MDHEN, CDR2 SYDVKM. CDR3 DNA sequence: TGTGCCAGCAGTCCTCGAGGAGAGATTGTGGAGACCCAGTACTTC. Its protein is CASSPRGEIVETQYF.

V gene TRBV28 combines with J gene TRBJ1-1, with TRBD1 as a possible D gene (6 bases). Trimming left V 7 bases short and J 1 base short, with 16 bases between. Germline assignment: CDR1 MDHEN and CDR2 SYDVKM. The CDR3 consists of 15 residues. The CDR3 spells CASTDRGGANTEAFF. The CDR3, as DNA: TGTGCCAGCACAGACAGAGGGGGGGCGAACACTGAAGCTTTCTTT.

This clone was recorded at least ten times. The chain is built from TRBV3-1 (or the pseudogene TRBV3-2) and TRBJ2-2; possible D gene TRBD2, 5 bases. Germline V gene lookup returns CDR1 LGHDT and CDR2 YNNKEL (reference sequence). The CDR3 is 13 amino acids. V was trimmed by 4 bases and J by 3 bases, leaving 6 bases between them. CDR3 sequence: CASSPLDTGELFF. In DNA, the CDR3 is TGTGCCAGCAGCCCACTAGACACCGGGGAGCTGTTTTTT.

The chain has TRBV2 and TRBJ2-1; tentatively, D is TRBD2 (7 bases). This CDR3 is 16 amino acids long. With 4 bases removed from V and 1 base from J, the gap between germline ends came to 14 bases. The germline V gene has CDR1 SNHLY and CDR2 FYNNEI. DNA of the CDR3: TGTGCCAGCAGTGGAAGGGGGAGGGGTTCCTACAATGAGCAGTTCTTC. Its translation is CASSGRGRGSYNEQFF.

The rearrangement links TRBV27 to TRBJ1-6; D might be TRBD1 (6 bases). CDR3 length: 16 residues. The V gene lost 0 bases and the J gene lost 7 bases, with 13 bases spanning the gap. The germline V gene has CDR1 MNHEY and CDR2 SMNVEV (reference sequence). Here the CDR3 DNA reads TGTGCCAGCAGTTTATCCCCAGGGGCTGGGAATTCACCCCTCCACTTT. Its protein is CASSLSPGAGNSPLHF.

This clone is a singleton in its sample. The chain has TRBV6-5 and TRBJ1-6, with 9 bases identical to TRBD1. Germline V lookup: CDR1 MNHEY, CDR2 SVGAGI. V was pared by 0 bases and J by 8 bases, with 2 bases of the junction left unmatched. CDR3 length equals 15 residues. Written as DNA, the CDR3 is TGTGCCAGCAGTTACTCGTGGACAGGGGATTCACCCCTCCACTTT. Amino acids: CASSYSWTGDSPLHF.

This clone has a handful of counts. This chain uses TRBV19 with TRBJ2-3; 7 bases map to TRBD1. Germline V CDR1 and CDR2: LNHDA, SQIVND (reference sequence). This CDR3 has 14 amino acids. V lost 6 bases and J lost 3; bases outside the gene matches: 6. CDR3 protein: CASRETGLTDTQYF. The CDR3 DNA sequence: TGTGCCAGTAGAGAGACAGGGTTAACAGATACGCAGTATTTT. Complete variable domain (other parts from reference TRBV19 and TRBJ2-3): DGGITQSPKYLFRKEGQNVTLSCEQNLNHDAMYWYRQDPGQGLRLIYYSQIVNDFQKGDIAEGYSVSREKKESFPLTVTSAQKNPTAFYLCASRETGLTDTQYFGPGTRLTVL.

The rearrangement joins TRBV6-5 to TRBJ1-4, with D hard to call. The CDR3 has 12 residues. The V end was cut by 6 bases, the J end by 5 bases, with 7 bases between. Germline V gene sequence: CDR1 MNHEY, CDR2 SVGAGI. This CDR3 is CASRESNEKLFF. The CDR3 coding sequence is TGTGCCAGCAGAGAGTCGAATGAAAAACTGTTTTTT.

This sequence joins TRBV29-1 and TRBJ1-2; no clear D gene. The germline gives CDR1 SQVTM, CDR2 ANQGSEA. Trimming shortened V by 0 bases and J by 2 bases, and 10 bases separated the two germline ends. There are 14 residues in the CDR3. Written as DNA, the CDR3 is TGCAGCGTTGAAGATCTAACTTTCAACTATGGCTACACCTTC. Translated, it gives CSVEDLTFNYGYTF.